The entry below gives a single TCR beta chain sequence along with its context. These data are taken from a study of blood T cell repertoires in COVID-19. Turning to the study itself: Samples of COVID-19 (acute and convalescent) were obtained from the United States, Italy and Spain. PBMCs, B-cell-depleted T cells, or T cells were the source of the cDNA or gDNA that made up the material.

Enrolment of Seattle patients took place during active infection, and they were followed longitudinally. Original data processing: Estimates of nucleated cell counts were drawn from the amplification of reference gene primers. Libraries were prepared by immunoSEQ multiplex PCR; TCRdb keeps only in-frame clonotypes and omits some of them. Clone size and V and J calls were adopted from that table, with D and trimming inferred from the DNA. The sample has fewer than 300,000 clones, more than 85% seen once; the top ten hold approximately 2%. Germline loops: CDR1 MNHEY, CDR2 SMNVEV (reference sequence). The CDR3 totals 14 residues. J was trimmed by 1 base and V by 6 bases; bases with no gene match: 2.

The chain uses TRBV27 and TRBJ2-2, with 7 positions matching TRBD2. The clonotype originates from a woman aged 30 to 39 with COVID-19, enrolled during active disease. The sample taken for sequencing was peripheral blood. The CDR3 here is CASRPGGNTGELFF. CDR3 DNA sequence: TGTGCCAGCAGACCGGGGGGGAACACCGGGGAGCTGTTTTTT.